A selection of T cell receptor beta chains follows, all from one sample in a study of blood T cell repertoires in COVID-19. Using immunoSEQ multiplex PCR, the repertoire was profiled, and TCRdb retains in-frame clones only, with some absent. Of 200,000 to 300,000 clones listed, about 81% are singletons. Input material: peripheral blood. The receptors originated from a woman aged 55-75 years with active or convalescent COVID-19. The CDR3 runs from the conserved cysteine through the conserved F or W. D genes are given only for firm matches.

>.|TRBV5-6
CASSQTRNEQFF
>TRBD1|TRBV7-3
CASSPGTGSYEQYF
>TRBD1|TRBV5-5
CASSFDRDTEAFF
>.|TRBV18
CASSPQDIPYGYTF
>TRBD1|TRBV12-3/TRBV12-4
CASSSTGGTGYTF
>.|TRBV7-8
CASSPLRGYTF
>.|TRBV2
CASLPNPQLGYTF
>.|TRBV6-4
CASSPSSPTDTQYF
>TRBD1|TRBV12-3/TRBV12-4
CASRQGGGGGYTF
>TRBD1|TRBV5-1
CASSLGSGQGPYNEQFF
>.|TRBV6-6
CASSRGGTGYEQYF
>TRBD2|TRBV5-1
CASSLTGTSGTNEQFF
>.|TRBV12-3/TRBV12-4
CASSRGWEDTQYF
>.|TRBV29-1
CSVESTADTQYF
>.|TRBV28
CASSTTGGYTF
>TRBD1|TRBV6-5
CARGGQGKTNTEAFF
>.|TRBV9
CASSVVSGGFLYGYTF
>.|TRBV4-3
CASSQDDRSSGNTIYF
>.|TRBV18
CASSQDRNTEAFF
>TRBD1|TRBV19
CASSARQGRSPLHF
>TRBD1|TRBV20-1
CSASRTGGGVDGYTF
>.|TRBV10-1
CATHRREGSYNEQFF
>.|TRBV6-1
CASSGVAETPIVTQYF
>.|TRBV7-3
CASSLNGAQETQYF
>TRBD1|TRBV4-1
CASSQAQGGGYTF
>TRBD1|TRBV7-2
CASSLDGTGLYGYTF
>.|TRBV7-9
CASSLAMAVTDTQYF
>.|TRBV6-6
CASSYSQAQETQYF
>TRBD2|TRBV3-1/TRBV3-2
CASSPHRRGASYEQYF
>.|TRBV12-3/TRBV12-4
CASSPRQKQYF
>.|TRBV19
CASRFGRDNQPQHF
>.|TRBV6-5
CASNPGGGPNQPQHF
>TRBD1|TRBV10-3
CAISSGQGAGVFF
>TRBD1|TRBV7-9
CASSLQGRGHTEAFF
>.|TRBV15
CATSSREIRGTEAFF
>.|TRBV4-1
CASSQDTGTFYGYTF
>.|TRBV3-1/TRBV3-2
CASRREGPNTEAFF
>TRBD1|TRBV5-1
CASSLVATGTMNTEAFF
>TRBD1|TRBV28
CASSLYGGQDTEAFF
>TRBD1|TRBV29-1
CSFLARDRGTYEQYF